Listed below are T cell receptor beta chains from one sample, sequenced in a study of regulatory T cells in long-lasting Graves disease. In TCRdb, the multiplex PCR reads were re-called with MiXCR into one record per CDR3 protein. The sample consists of about 610,000 distinct CDR3 sequences, roughly 16% of them appearing once. These data were likewise used in another study, on T cells in Graves' hyperthyroidism and ophthalmopathy.

This sample comprised peripheral blood mononuclear cells (PBMCs), obtained at new diagnosis, from a patient treated with antithyroid drugs. These receptor sequences come from a man between 18 and 29 years old with Graves disease. CDR3s include the opening cysteine and the closing phenylalanine or tryptophan. D genes are given only for firm matches. Only some rows state a clone size, as once, few, many or a class for expanded clones.

>many|TRBD1|TRBV10-3|17|TRBJ1-1
CAIGGGQGKRKGAEAFF
TGTGCCATCGGGGGGGGACAGGGAAAGAGGAAGGGCGCTGAAGCTTTCTTT
>-|TRBD1|TRBV10-3|18|TRBJ1-4
CAISERTGSKATNEKLFF
TGTGCCATCAGTGAACGGACAGGTTCAAAAGCAACTAATGAAAAACTGTTTTTT
>many|-|TRBV27|22|TRBJ2-3
CASSLSAPGPSLRTNRRDTQYF
TGTGCCAGCAGTTTATCGGCGCCGGGACCATCTTTACGCACGAATCGAAGAGATACGCAGTATTTT
>-|-|TRBV5-1|15|TRBJ1-1
CASSPLRAANTEAFF
TGCGCCAGCAGCCCCCTTAGGGCGGCGAACACTGAAGCTTTCTTT
>many|-|TRBV28|15|TRBJ2-5
CASSFQGAPQETQYF
TGTGCCAGCAGTTTTCAGGGAGCCCCTCAAGAGACCCAGTACTTC
>many|TRBD2|TRBV3-1|15|TRBJ2-1
CASSQLSGSISEQFF
TGTGCCAGCAGCCAACTTAGCGGGAGTATCTCTGAGCAGTTCTTC
>-|-|TRBV7-9|16|TRBJ2-7
CASSTTAGTSQGEQYF
TGTGCCAGCAGCACCACGGCCGGGACCAGCCAGGGTGAGCAGTACTTC
>many|TRBD2|TRBV27|17|TRBJ2-5
CASSLRTSGRNQETQYF
TGTGCCAGCAGTCTCCGGACTAGCGGGAGGAACCAAGAGACCCAGTACTTC
>few|-|TRBV9|16|TRBJ2-3
CASSVEGASSTDTQYF
TGTGCCAGCAGCGTAGAAGGGGCTTCTAGCACAGATACGCAGTATTTT
>-|-|TRBV13|16|TRBJ2-3
CASSFYRQASTDTQYF
TGTGCCAGCAGCTTCTACCGACAGGCCTCCACGGATACGCAGTATTTT
>-|-|TRBV5-1|14|TRBJ2-1
CASSRGDAFNEQFF
TGCGCCAGCAGCAGGGGGGACGCTTTCAATGAGCAGTTCTTC
>-|-|TRBV9|13|TRBJ2-2
CASSVVSTGELFF
TGTGCCAGCAGCGTAGTTAGTACCGGGGAGCTGTTTTTT
>few|-|TRBV3-1|14|TRBJ2-2
CASSGTEYTGELFF
TGTGCCAGCAGCGGGACTGAATACACCGGGGAGCTGTTTTTT
>-|TRBD1|TRBV11-2|16|TRBJ2-7
CASSLGYRGPPYEQYF
TGTGCCAGCAGCTTAGGCTACAGGGGGCCCCCCTACGAGCAGTACTTC
>-|TRBD2|TRBV28|18|TRBJ2-5
CASSSRALLAGAGETQYF
TGTGCCAGCAGCAGCCGGGCCCTACTAGCGGGAGCTGGAGAGACCCAGTACTTC
>-|-|TRBV5-1|15|TRBJ1-1
CASSLEGQGGPEAFF
TGCGCCAGCAGCTTGGAAGGTCAGGGCGGGCCTGAAGCTTTCTTT
>few|-|TRBV10-2|14|TRBJ1-5
CASSEATSNQPQHF
TGCGCCAGCAGTGAAGCCACTAGCAATCAGCCCCAGCATTTT
>-|-|TRBV19|14|TRBJ1-2
CASSIRRDNYGYTF
TGTGCCAGTAGTATAAGGAGGGATAACTATGGCTACACCTTC
>few|-|TRBV28|14|TRBJ2-1
CASSLSRPTNEQFF
TGTGCCAGCAGTTTATCCCGCCCCACAAATGAGCAGTTCTTC
>few|TRBD1|TRBV29-1|13|TRBJ1-4
CSASGTGNEKLFF
TGCAGCGCCTCCGGGACAGGGAACGAAAAACTGTTTTTT
>many|TRBD2|TRBV6-1|13|TRBJ2-1
CASSERLAGEQFF
TGTGCCAGCAGTGAACGACTAGCCGGTGAGCAGTTCTTC
>many|-|TRBV12-3/TRBV12-4|15|TRBJ1-2
CASSLDRRGVYGYTF
TGTGCCAGCAGTTTAGACCGTAGGGGAGTATATGGCTACACCTTC
>few|TRBD2|TRBV27|16|TRBJ2-3
CASSSNSGRLTDTQYF
TGTGCCAGCAGTTCAAATAGCGGGAGACTGACAGATACGCAGTATTTT
>many|-|TRBV20-1|14|TRBJ2-3
CSAIRQSSTDTQYF
TGCAGTGCTATTCGACAGTCTAGCACAGATACGCAGTATTTT
>many|-|TRBV7-9|15|TRBJ1-1
CASSFSPTSPTEAFF
TGTGCCAGCAGCTTCTCACCGACCTCACCCACTGAAGCTTTCTTT
>many|TRBD2|TRBV7-8|16|TRBJ2-7
CASSLPSGGQAYEQYF
TGTGCCAGCAGCTTACCTTCGGGGGGGCAGGCCTACGAGCAGTACTTC
>-|-|TRBV27|17|TRBJ1-1
CASSQLDGTGVNTEAFF
TGTGCCAGCAGTCAACTTGACGGGACGGGCGTGAACACTGAAGCTTTCTTT
>many|TRBD2|TRBV20-1|14|TRBJ2-1
CSASWTSGSDEQFF
TGCAGTGCTAGCTGGACTAGCGGGAGTGATGAGCAGTTCTTC
>few|TRBD1|TRBV19|16|TRBJ1-1
CASSIIRTGEGTEAFF
TGTGCCAGTAGTATAATACGGACAGGAGAGGGCACTGAAGCTTTCTTT
>many|-|TRBV6-5|13|TRBJ2-2
CASSYSYTGELFF
TGTGCCAGCAGTTACTCTTACACCGGGGAGCTGTTTTTT
>few|-|TRBV5-1|16|TRBJ1-2
CASSLRAGDGGYGYTF
TGCGCCAGCAGCTTGAGGGCGGGGGATGGAGGCTATGGCTACACCTTC
>few|-|TRBV11-2|17|TRBJ1-4
CASSLLPGGRANEKLFF
TGTGCCAGCAGCTTATTGCCCGGGGGAAGGGCAAATGAAAAACTGTTTTTT
>-|-|TRBV5-4|15|TRBJ2-4
CASRLQGGAKNIQYF
TGTGCCAGCAGGCTACAGGGTGGGGCCAAAAACATTCAGTACTTC
>many|-|TRBV29-1|16|TRBJ2-3
CSVEVARRGGTDTQYF
TGCAGCGTTGAAGTAGCGCGGCGAGGGGGCACAGATACGCAGTATTTT
>few|-|TRBV20-1|14|TRBJ1-2
CSASYRTGPGGYTF
TGCAGTGCTTCCTATCGAACAGGGCCGGGCGGCTACACCTTC
>many|-|TRBV27|15|TRBJ2-1
CASSMRQSSYNEQFF
TGTGCCAGCAGCATGAGGCAGAGCTCCTACAATGAGCAGTTCTTC
>-|-|TRBV7-9|12|TRBJ1-1
CASSLAPREAFF
TGTGCCAGCAGCTTAGCCCCACGGGAAGCTTTCTTT
>few|-|TRBV6-5|15|TRBJ1-4
CASSYGGATNEKLFF
TGTGCCAGCAGTTACGGGGGCGCAACTAATGAAAAACTGTTTTTT
>many|-|TRBV12-3/TRBV12-4|12|TRBJ2-7
CASSLAQDEQYF
TGTGCCAGCAGTTTAGCGCAGGACGAGCAGTACTTC
>-|-|TRBV3-1|14|TRBJ1-2
CASSQDLGGKGYTF
TGTGCCAGCAGCCAAGATCTTGGGGGTAAAGGCTACACCTTC
>-|TRBD2|TRBV28|16|TRBJ2-7
CASSEATSGLSYEQYF
TGTGCCAGCAGTGAAGCGACTAGCGGGCTCTCCTACGAGCAGTACTTC
>-|-|TRBV18|15|TRBJ2-1
CASSPPIGGRETRYF
TGTGCCAGCTCACCACCGATAGGGGGCCGGGAGACCCGGTACTTC
>few|TRBD2|TRBV5-1|16|TRBJ2-3
CASSSSGRAEVDTQYF
TGCGCCAGCAGCAGTAGCGGGAGGGCCGAGGTAGATACGCAGTATTTT
>many|-|TRBV20-1|13|TRBJ2-7
CSANPDYTYEQYF
TGCAGTGCTAACCCTGACTACACCTACGAGCAGTACTTC
>many|-|TRBV7-9|13|TRBJ2-7
CASSLPEGYEQYF
TGTGCCAGCAGCTTACCAGAAGGTTACGAGCAGTACTTC
>once|TRBD1|TRBV7-3|16|TRBJ2-1
CASSPSDRGSYNEQFF
TGTGCCAGCAGCCCCTCGGACAGGGGTTCCTACAATGAGCAGTTCTTC
>-|-|TRBV19|13|TRBJ2-5
CASRGTPGKTQYF
TGTGCCAGCCGGGGGACTCCGGGGAAGACCCAGTACTTC
>few|-|TRBV3-1|16|TRBJ2-1
CASSHWGVALNNEQFF
TGTGCCAGCAGCCACTGGGGAGTAGCCCTTAACAATGAGCAGTTCTTC
>few|-|TRBV4-1|15|TRBJ2-1
CASSRQAGGNNEQFF
TGCGCCAGCAGCAGACAGGCTGGCGGCAACAATGAGCAGTTCTTC
>many|-|TRBV18|13|TRBJ2-2
CASSPRDSGELFF
TGTGCCAGCTCACCGAGGGATTCCGGGGAGCTGTTTTTT
>many|-|TRBV6-1|16|TRBJ2-1
CASSEALGGGVNEQFF
TGTGCCAGCAGTGAAGCCCTAGGGGGAGGGGTCAATGAGCAGTTCTTC
>few|-|TRBV14|15|TRBJ1-1
CASSHRRGQGTEAFF
TGTGCTAGCAGCCACCGGCGGGGGCAGGGCACTGAAGCTTTCTTT
>few|TRBD1|TRBV20-1|15|TRBJ2-3
CSAPGRTGVGDTQYF
TGCAGTGCCCCGGGGCGGACAGGGGTTGGAGATACGCAGTATTTT
>many|-|TRBV12-3/TRBV12-4|14|TRBJ2-2
CASSLVGLTGELFF
TGTGCCAGCAGTTTAGTAGGTTTGACCGGGGAGCTGTTTTTT
>-|-|TRBV5-1|14|TRBJ2-5
CASSWTGVKETQYF
TGCGCCAGCAGCTGGACTGGGGTGAAAGAGACCCAGTACTTC
>many|-|TRBV12-3/TRBV12-4|15|TRBJ2-7
CASSFGGLGVYEQYF
TGTGCCAGCAGTTTTGGGGGGCTGGGGGTCTACGAGCAGTACTTC
>-|TRBD1|TRBV28|15|TRBJ1-2
CATHPSTGINYGYTF
TGTGCCACCCACCCTTCGACAGGGATCAACTATGGCTACACCTTC